The 31 T cell receptor beta chains below all came from one sample that was sequenced in a study of CD8 T cells in ankylosing spondylitis. TCRdb itself ran the 5' RACE reads through MiXCR, one entry per CDR3 protein. The sample includes around 150,000 distinct CDR3 sequences, around two fifths of them seen just once. Sequencing was performed on synovial fluid, either unsorted or a sorted T cell fraction (not recorded which). These receptors were obtained from a male donor with ankylosing spondylitis.

The V call is TRBV28, the J call TRBJ1-1; weak D call: TRBD1 (5 bases). This CDR3 region has 17 residues. Trimming pared 3 bases from V and 1 base from J, leaving 18 bases between. Germline CDR1 and CDR2: MDHEN and SYDVKM. The CDR3 here is CASSFGALEGWNTEAFF. For the CDR3, the DNA is TGTGCCAGCAGTTTTGGCGCCTTGGAGGGGTGGAACACTGAAGCTTTCTTT.

This clonotype was seen a single time. The junction departs from the called germline gene at one end, perhaps through a read error. The chain is built from TRBV20-1 and TRBJ1-4, with a weak D call TRBD1 (5 bases). Germline-derived CDR1 and CDR2 are DFQATT and SNEGSKA (reference sequence). The CDR3 extends over 15 amino acids. This CDR3 is CSARVGGSAKEKLFF. The CDR3 DNA reads as TGCAGTGCTAGAGTTGGGGGAAGTGCTAAGGAAAAACTGTTTTTT.

This clonotype was seen a handful of times. The J gene is TRBJ2-2, the V gene TRBV18, with 7 bases aligning to TRBD1. Germline CDR1 is KGHSH and CDR2 is LQKENI. This CDR3 contains 17 residues. The junction had 11 bases not matched to a gene; V was cut back by 1 base and J by 6 bases. Written as DNA, the CDR3 is TGTGCCAGCTCACCACTTAAGAACGCACAGGGGCCCGGGGAGCTGTTTTTT. It codes for CASSPLKNAQGPGELFF. The entire variable domain, with the rest obtained from reference TRBV18 and TRBJ2-2, is as follows: NAGVMQNPRHLVRRRGQEARLRCSPMKGHSHVYWYRQLPEEGLKFMVYLQKENIIDESGMPKERFSAEFPKEGPSILRIQQVVRGDSAAYFCASSPLKNAQGPGELFFGEGSRLTVL.

CDR3 in DNA: TGCAGTGCGGGCGTGGTTAGCGAGCAGTACTTC. It translates to CSAGVVSEQYF. V usage is TRBV20-1 and J usage is TRBJ2-7; D remains unclear. There are 11 residues in the CDR3. The V gene lost 6 bases and the J gene lost 6 bases, with 12 bases spanning the gap. Germline assignment: CDR1 DFQATT and CDR2 SNEGSKA (reference sequence).

The chain combines TRBV24-1 with TRBJ2-1, with TRBD2 matching over 7 bases. Germline loops: CDR1 KGHDR, CDR2 SFDVKD. This CDR3 comprises 16 residues. V was clipped by 4 bases and J by 12 bases; unmatched bases: 17. The CDR3 region has the DNA TGTGCCACCAGTGAATCTAGCGGTCCAGACAATGAGTGGCAGTTCTTC. This translates into CATSESSGPDNEWQFF.

J is TRBJ2-2 and V is TRBV27; D possibly corresponds to TRBD2 (6 bases). CDR3 length equals 14 residues. Germline V gene lookup returns CDR1 MNHEY and CDR2 SMNVEV (reference sequence). The V and J ends lost 3 bases and 9 bases respectively, with 14 bases between them. The CDR3 is CASSFRRRGWELFF. As DNA, the CDR3 is TGTGCCAGCAGTTTTCGTCGGCGGGGATGGGAGCTGTTTTTT.

This clonotype was observed a few times. The chain combines TRBV9 with TRBJ1-1; 7 nucleotides match TRBD1. V shed 3 bases and J 4 bases; nucleotides not matched to a gene: 3. Germline-derived CDR1 and CDR2 are SGDLS and YYNGEE. This CDR3 is built from 13 residues. CDR3 coding DNA: TGTGCCAGCAGCGGGGGACAGTTCACTGAAGCTTTCTTT. It specifies CASSGGQFTEAFF.

CDR3 nucleotides: TGCAGCGCCCTCCCGGTAGAGAACACTGAAGCTTTCTTT. Amino acids: CSALPVENTEAFF. This chain joins TRBV29-1 and TRBJ1-1; unclear D gene. CDR1 SQVTM and CDR2 ANQGSEA come from the germline V gene. The ends were cut back, 7 bases at V and 1 base at J, with 13 bases in the middle. CDR3 length equals 13 residues.

V is TRBV27 and J is TRBJ1-4; no reliable D call. The CDR3 contains 13 residues. Germline CDR1 MNHEY, CDR2 SMNVEV (reference sequence). The V and J ends lost 3 bases and 9 bases respectively, with 11 bases between them. The CDR3, as DNA: TGTGCCAGCAGTTTGGTGAGGGCGAAAAAACTGTTTTTT. It encodes CASSLVRAKKLFF.

V is TRBV5-1 and J is TRBJ1-2, with D possibly matching TRBD1 (5 bases). Germline lookup yields CDR1 SGHRS and CDR2 YFSETQ. This CDR3 comprises 16 residues. Deletions cut 7 bases from V and 1 base from J, with 20 bases between. The CDR3 DNA reads TGCGCCAGCGCAGCCCGGGACCCACGGGATAACTATGGCTACACCTTC. Its translation is CASAARDPRDNYGYTF.

The chain recombines TRBV7-2 with TRBJ2-7; TRBD1 is a possible D gene (7 bases). The CDR3 has 14 residues. Trimming stripped 4 bases from V and 0 bases from J, with 10 bases between. Germline V gives CDR1 SGHTA, CDR2 FQGNSA. Here the CDR3 reads CASSYRGLSYEQYF. CDR3 in DNA: TGTGCCAGCAGCTACAGGGGACTCTCCTACGAGCAGTACTTC.

This chain connects TRBV20-1 to TRBJ1-1; TRBD1 matches 7 bases. CDR3 length: 17 amino acids. The V and J ends lost 0 bases and 1 base, in that order; junction bases with no gene match: 11. CDR1 and CDR2 from the germline V gene are DFQATT and SNEGSKA (reference sequence). The CDR3 sequence: CSARDPQPRDRNTEAFF. The CDR3, as DNA: TGCAGTGCTAGAGATCCCCAACCCCGGGACAGGAACACTGAAGCTTTCTTT.

The gene calls are TRBV2 and TRBJ2-3; D is unclear. V was shortened by 3 bases and J by 4 bases, with 5 bases between the two germline ends. This CDR3 spans 12 amino acids. Germline V lookup: CDR1 SNHLY, CDR2 FYNNEI. In nucleotides, the CDR3 is TGTGCCAGCAGTGAGGTGGCAGATACGCAGTATTTT. It translates to CASSEVADTQYF.

The V gene is TRBV29-1, the J gene TRBJ2-1; maybe TRBD1 (7 bases). V shed 7 bases and J shed 5 bases, with 15 bases lying between them. Germline CDR1 reads SQVTM; CDR2 reads ANQGSEA. CDR3 length: 13 amino acids. This chain's CDR3 is CSAEGTEHNEQFF. As DNA, the CDR3 is TGCAGCGCGGAGGGGACAGAGCACAATGAGCAGTTCTTC.

This chain uses TRBV27 with TRBJ1-5; possibly TRBD1 for D (6 bases). The germline gives CDR1 MNHEY, CDR2 SMNVEV (reference sequence). This CDR3 is 17 amino acids long. V was shortened by 7 bases and J by 3 bases, with 22 bases between the two germline ends. The CDR3 coding sequence is TGTGCCAGCACACTTTTTGGGGGGCCGCGGGTCAATCAGCCCCAGCATTTT. This codes for CASTLFGGPRVNQPQHF.

This clonotype was seen a handful of times. This chain joins TRBV6-4 and TRBJ2-2; 7 bases match TRBD2. This CDR3 has 15 residues. With V trimmed by 3 bases and J by 4 bases, 5 bases remained unmatched. Germline CDR1 MRHNA, CDR2 SNTAGT. The CDR3 loop reads CASSDRGDGTGELFF. In nucleotides, the CDR3 is TGTGCCAGCAGTGATCGGGGGGATGGCACCGGGGAGCTGTTTTTT.

The gene calls are TRBV11-1 and TRBJ2-7; no firm D call. Per germline, CDR1 SGHAT and CDR2 FQDESV (reference sequence). V shed 4 bases and J shed 2 bases, with 18 bases lying between them. The CDR3 length is 16 residues. This CDR3 reads CASSSPPDSTPYEQYF. For the CDR3, the DNA is TGTGCCAGCAGCTCCCCCCCCGACTCAACACCCTACGAGCAGTACTTC.

The table lists this clonotype with a few counts. The rearrangement uses TRBV5-1 and TRBJ2-2; D is unresolved. Trimming took off 3 bases at V and 5 bases at J, with 11 bases between the two ends. The CDR3 runs 14 residues. Germline loops: CDR1 SGHRS, CDR2 YFSETQ. The CDR3 nucleotides read TGCGCCAGCAGCTCTAGGGTGGGGACCGGGGAGCTGTTTTTT. Translating gives CASSSRVGTGELFF.

The table lists this clonotype with a few counts. The CDR3 coding sequence is TGCGCCAGCAGCCAATCTAGCTATGGGTGGAGTGAGCAGTTCTTC. Translation gives CASSQSSYGWSEQFF. This chain joins TRBV4-3 and TRBJ2-1; possibly TRBD2 for D (5 bases). Germline CDR1 LGHNA, CDR2 YSLEER. Trimming stripped 2 bases from V and 9 bases from J, with 17 bases between. The CDR3 extends over 15 amino acids.

This clonotype was counted once. The chain carries TRBV14 and TRBJ1-2; D is undetermined. The V end was cut by 2 bases, the J end by 0 bases, with 4 bases between. The length of the CDR3 is 13 residues. Germline V gives CDR1 SGHDN, CDR2 FVKESK. CDR3 nucleotides: TGTGCCAGCAGCCAACTAGCTAACTATGGCTACACCTTC. Protein product: CASSQLANYGYTF.

This clonotype has just one count. V is TRBV18 and J is TRBJ2-3, with a possible D match to TRBD2 (6 bases). Germline CDR1 is KGHSH and CDR2 is LQKENI. The CDR3 runs to 15 residues. V lost 1 base and J lost 4, with 12 bases in between. The CDR3, as DNA: TGTGCCAGCTCACCACGGAGGGCTCGGGCAGATACGCAGTATTTT. It yields the protein CASSPRRARADTQYF.

J is TRBJ2-1 and V is TRBV24-1; TRBD1 aligns across 9 bases. J was trimmed by 8 bases and V by 3 bases; bases with no gene match: 7. The CDR3 has 15 residues. CDR1 is KGHDR, CDR2 SFDVKD, per germline. Here the CDR3 DNA reads TGTGCCACCAGTGATCCGGGGACAGGGAGGCATGAGCAGTTCTTC. As protein: CATSDPGTGRHEQFF.

This clonotype was recorded at least ten times. The chain employs TRBV6-2 or TRBV6-3 and TRBJ2-7, with D possibly matching TRBD1 (5 bases). Germline CDR1 is MNHEY and CDR2 is SVGEGT. The CDR3 sequence is 15 residues long. Deletions cut 5 bases from V and 5 bases from J, with 19 bases between. DNA of the CDR3: TGTGCCAGCAGTCATGGACATCTCGAAATAAACGAGCAGTACTTC. It is translated as CASSHGHLEINEQYF.

This clonotype was detected a few times. The chain is built from TRBV12-3 or TRBV12-4 and TRBJ2-7, with 8 bases fitting TRBD1. The CDR3 consists of 15 residues. V dropped 5 bases and J dropped 4; count of bases not matched to a gene: 10. In DNA form, the CDR3 reads TGTGCCAGCAGTCCGATAGACAGGGGTTTTTACGAGCAGTACTTC. Its translation is CASSPIDRGFYEQYF.

The genes are TRBV4-2 and TRBJ2-1, with 9 bases lining up with TRBD2. Germline values: CDR1 LGHNA, CDR2 YNFKEQ. The V segment lost 1 base and the J segment 7 bases; nucleotides outside the gene matches: 14. The CDR3 has 18 residues. Here the CDR3 reads CASSQVFPSGAQGNEQFF. Written as DNA, the CDR3 is TGTGCCAGCAGCCAAGTCTTCCCTAGCGGGGCCCAGGGGAATGAGCAGTTCTTC.

This clonotype was found a few times. J is TRBJ2-1 and V is TRBV10-3; D might be TRBD1 (6 bases). V lost 6 bases, J lost 5 bases, and 17 bases lay in between. From germline, CDR1 is ENHRY and CDR2 SYGVKD. The CDR3 contains 15 residues. The CDR3 DNA reads as TGTGCCATCAGAGTAGGGGGTTGGGGCGACAATGAGCAGTTCTTC. Its translation: CAIRVGGWGDNEQFF.

This clonotype was recorded a few times. V gene TRBV7-4 combines with J gene TRBJ1-2; D uncertain. Trimming left V 2 bases short and J 8 bases short, with 18 bases between. Per the germline V gene, CDR1 is SGHVT and CDR2 is SQSDAQ. This CDR3 comprises 15 residues. CDR3 bases: TGTGCCAGCAGCTTATGGATGGCAGCTTCACCCGGCTACACCTTC. Protein: CASSLWMAASPGYTF.

This clonotype appeared a few times. The rearrangement joins TRBV20-1 to TRBJ2-3; D possibly uses TRBD1 or TRBD2 (5 bases each). Trimming left V 6 bases short and J 7 bases short, with 17 bases between. The V gene's germline CDR1 is DFQATT and CDR2 SNEGSKA (reference sequence). CDR3 length: 13 residues. The CDR3 reads CSAEPPGPYTQYF. Written as DNA, the CDR3 is TGCAGTGCGGAACCCCCGGGACCTTATACGCAGTATTTT.

V is TRBV13 and J is TRBJ2-7, with D maybe TRBD1 (5 bases). The CDR3 is 14 amino acids. Germline V gene data show CDR1 as PRHDT and CDR2 as FYEKMQ (reference sequence). The V end lost 3 bases, the J end lost 7 bases, and 16 bases lay between the germline ends. The CDR3: CASSFPGQGREQYF. CDR3 nucleotide sequence: TGTGCCAGCAGCTTTCCTGGGCAGGGAAGAGAGCAGTACTTC.

This clonotype is medium-sized within its sample. This chain connects TRBV24-1 to TRBJ1-5; 7 bases line up with TRBD1. V lost 8 bases and J lost 2; bases outside the gene matches: 2. This CDR3 has 13 residues. Germline CDR1 and CDR2: KGHDR and SFDVKD. The chain's CDR3 is CATKDRGNQPQHF. As DNA, the CDR3 is TGTGCCACCAAAGACAGGGGCAATCAGCCCCAGCATTTT.

The chain recombines TRBV28 with TRBJ2-3; D gene ambiguous. Trimming cost V 0 bases and J 2 bases, with 15 bases left between them. The CDR3 has 17 amino acids. The germline V gene has CDR1 MDHEN and CDR2 SYDVKM. This chain's CDR3 is CASSLWYPPHNTDTQYF. CDR3 sequence (DNA): TGTGCCAGCAGTTTATGGTACCCGCCTCATAACACAGATACGCAGTATTTT.